This entry concerns a single T cell receptor (beta chain). Its antigen is not known. The source of the sample is a study of shared clonotypes between healthy human individuals. Overall study results and limits: Blood was the only sampled material, and tissue repertoires likely differ.

CDR1 is LGHNA, CDR2 YSLEER, per germline. Trimming removed 2 bases at V and 6 bases at J, with 11 bases between. CDR3 length: 15 residues. The protocol was immunoSEQ multiplex PCR, while the TCRdb copy is restricted to in-frame clones and leaves out a portion. The table lists about 2 million clones, approximately 95% of them singletons. The clonotype was recovered from a man between 18 and 29 years old in good health. Sequencing input: naive CD4+ T cells sorted from blood. Sample subset: CD45RA+ positively selected. The chain combines TRBV4-3 with TRBJ1-6; tentatively, D is TRBD1 (6 bases). This CDR3 reads CASSQRGVLNSPLHF. The CDR3 coding sequence is TGCGCCAGCAGCCAAAGGGGGGTGCTTAATTCACCCCTCCACTTT.